One and the same sample provided the 18 T cell receptor beta chains below, sequenced in a study of T cell responses to AZD1222 COVID-19 vaccine. TCRdb's copy holds only in-frame clones and misses some; the assay was immunoSEQ multiplex PCR. The data contain approximately 60,000 clones, approximately 80% of them singletons. Sequences were derived from peripheral blood, sampled on day 0 of AZD1222 vaccination. The receptors were gathered from an adult in good health.

J is TRBJ2-2 and V is TRBV19, with 9 bases lining up with TRBD1. Germline CDR1 and CDR2: LNHDA and SQIVND (reference sequence). After removal of 5 bases from V and 2 bases from J, the junction contained 9 bases not matched to a gene. The CDR3 is 17 amino acids. This chain's CDR3 is CASSLWDRAANTGELFF. The DNA of the CDR3 is TGTGCCAGTAGTCTCTGGGACAGGGCCGCTAACACCGGGGAGCTGTTTTTT.

The V call is TRBV12-3 or TRBV12-4, the J call TRBJ1-2; D unresolved. The CDR3 totals 12 residues. V was trimmed by 8 bases and J by 4 bases, leaving 11 bases between them. CDR3 nucleotides: TGTGCCAGCTCGAACTCCGGCTATGGCTACACCTTC. It is translated as CASSNSGYGYTF.

This sequence joins TRBV4-3 and TRBJ1-1; D is ambiguous. Germline CDR1 and CDR2: LGHNA and YSLEER. This CDR3 comprises 14 residues. With 0 bases removed from V and 9 bases from J, the gap between germline ends came to 14 bases. CDR3 DNA sequence: TGCGCCAGCAGCCAAGAGAGTGTGGGCGGGAAAGCTTTCTTT. This gives the protein CASSQESVGGKAFF.

This chain links TRBV19 with TRBJ1-1; D remains ambiguous. The V end was cut by 3 bases, the J end by 3 bases, with 11 bases between. Germline V CDR1 and CDR2: LNHDA, SQIVND (reference sequence). The CDR3 has 14 residues. CDR3 sequence (DNA): TGTGCCAGTAGTATGGGCAGGTCTTACACTGAAGCTTTCTTT. This encodes CASSMGRSYTEAFF. The full variable domain, its missing parts supplied by reference TRBV19 and TRBJ1-1, is DGGITQSPKYLFRKEGQNVTLSCEQNLNHDAMYWYRQDPGQGLRLIYYSQIVNDFQKGDIAEGYSVSREKKESFPLTVTSAQKNPTAFYLCASSMGRSYTEAFFGQGTRLTVV.

CDR3: CASSYSRYREQYV. The CDR3 nucleotides read TGTGCCAGCAGTTATAGCAGGTATCGCGAGCAGTACGTC. The V call is TRBV6-5, the J call TRBJ2-7, with D unclear. Germline CDR1 MNHEY, CDR2 SVGAGI. This CDR3 has 13 residues. Deletions cut 3 bases from V and 6 bases from J, with 12 bases between.

This chain connects TRBV19 to TRBJ2-3; the match to TRBD1 covers 7 bases. CDR1 LNHDA and CDR2 SQIVND come from the germline V gene (reference sequence). V was clipped by 5 bases and J by 2 bases; unmatched bases: 7. The length of the CDR3 is 15 residues. In DNA form, the CDR3 reads TGTGCCAGTAGTGGGGGACAGCTCCACACAGATACGCAGTATTTT. Translation: CASSGGQLHTDTQYF.

The CDR3 DNA reads TGTGCCAGCAGTTCAACAGCTAGGAACACTGAAGCTTTCTTT. This sequence encodes CASSSTARNTEAFF. The chain couples TRBV6-5 to TRBJ1-1; D not certain. The germline CDR1 and CDR2 sequences are MNHEY and SVGAGI. V was clipped by 4 bases and J by 1 base, with 10 bases between them. CDR3 length: 14 residues.

The chain combines TRBV10-3 with TRBJ1-2; 10 positions agree with TRBD1. CDR1 is ENHRY, CDR2 SYGVKD, per germline. The CDR3 runs to 14 residues. With V trimmed by 2 bases and J by 4 bases, 1 base remained unmatched. The CDR3 region has the DNA TGTGCCATCAGTGAGGGGACAGGGGTCTATGGCTACACCTTC. Protein sequence: CAISEGTGVYGYTF.

V is TRBV2 and J is TRBJ2-2; 8 nucleotides match TRBD2. The germline gives CDR1 SNHLY, CDR2 FYNNEI. The CDR3 extends over 14 amino acids. V dropped 6 bases and J dropped 6; count of bases not matched to a gene: 6. The CDR3 reads CASRPRTSPGELFF. CDR3 DNA: TGTGCCAGCAGACCCAGGACTAGCCCCGGGGAGCTGTTTTTT.

The genes are TRBV7-9 and TRBJ2-4; D may be TRBD1 or TRBD2 (5 bases each). CDR3 length equals 13 residues. Deletions cut 4 bases from V and 7 bases from J, with 11 bases between. The germline V gene has CDR1 SEHNR and CDR2 FQNEAQ (reference sequence). The CDR3 DNA follows: TGTGCCAGCAGCTGGGGGAATTGGAACATTCAGTACTTC. It encodes CASSWGNWNIQYF.

V gene TRBV4-3 combines with J gene TRBJ2-7; tentatively, D is TRBD1 (6 bases). The CDR3 runs to 15 residues. Between the trimmed V and J ends, which lost 4 bases and 3 bases, there was a span of 16 bases. From germline, CDR1 is LGHNA and CDR2 YSLEER. The CDR3 loop is CASSLQTSGDYEQYF. CDR3 nucleotide sequence: TGCGCCAGCAGCCTTCAGACCTCAGGGGACTACGAGCAGTACTTC.

This clone has only one observation. The chain combines TRBV25-1 with TRBJ1-2; the D gene is possibly TRBD1 (6 bases). V was cut by 0 bases and J by 4 bases, with 9 bases left in between. This CDR3 comprises 14 residues. Germline-derived CDR1 and CDR2 are MGHDK and SYGVNS. The CDR3 spells CASSEYGGPYGYTF. As DNA, the CDR3 is TGTGCCAGCAGTGAATATGGGGGCCCCTATGGCTACACCTTC.

The rearrangement links TRBV19 to TRBJ1-1, with unresolved D. The V and J ends lost 4 bases and 3 bases respectively, with 12 bases between them. The CDR3 consists of 14 residues. The germline V gene has CDR1 LNHDA and CDR2 SQIVND (reference sequence). CDR3 DNA sequence: TGTGCCAGTAGTAAAGCTCAAACCCACACTGAAGCTTTCTTT. This translates into CASSKAQTHTEAFF.

CDR3 loop: CASSLLLAATNEAFF. CDR3 nucleotides: TGCGCCAGCAGCCTGCTCCTCGCGGCAACCAACGAAGCTTTCTTT. The rearrangement links TRBV4-1 to TRBJ1-1, with D uncertain. Germline V gives CDR1 MGHRA, CDR2 YSYEKL. The V gene lost 4 bases and the J gene lost 8 bases, with 20 bases spanning the gap. The CDR3 extends over 15 amino acids.

The V gene is TRBV6-2 or TRBV6-3, the J gene TRBJ2-6, with D possibly TRBD2 on 5 matching bases. Germline loops: CDR1 MNHEY, CDR2 SVGEGT. The V end was cut by 2 bases, the J end by 4 bases, with 9 bases between. This CDR3 contains 15 residues. The CDR3 region is CASSYEGKGANVLTF. The CDR3 DNA is TGTGCCAGCAGTTACGAGGGAAAAGGGGCCAACGTCCTGACTTTC.

This chain connects TRBV12-3 or TRBV12-4 to TRBJ1-2; 8 nucleotides agree with TRBD1. The CDR3 length is 13 residues. The V segment lost 7 bases and the J segment 7 bases; nucleotides outside the gene matches: 8. CDR3 nucleotides: TGTGCCAGCAACCAAGGACAGGGTTTTGGCTACACCTTC. Its translation is CASNQGQGFGYTF.

The chain couples TRBV4-1 to TRBJ1-3; D not resolved. CDR1 MGHRA and CDR2 YSYEKL come from the germline V gene. The CDR3 extends over 13 amino acids. Trimming removed 4 bases from V and 1 base from J, with 5 bases in between. Written as DNA, the CDR3 is TGCGCCAGCAGCCTCCGGTCTGGAAACACCATATATTTT. Translating gives CASSLRSGNTIYF.

This clone was seen just once. The chain carries TRBV5-8 and TRBJ1-2, with D possibly matching TRBD1 (5 bases). This CDR3 region has 16 residues. Between the trimmed V and J ends, which lost 4 bases and 6 bases, there was a span of 22 bases. CDR1 and CDR2 from the germline V gene are SGHTS and YDEGEE. The CDR3 region has the DNA TGTGCCAGCAGCCACGGCGGGACGGATTCCGTGGATGGCTACACCTTC. Translated: CASSHGGTDSVDGYTF.